This entry concerns a single TCR beta chain. The sample belongs to a study of shared clonotypes between healthy human individuals. The naive CD8 subset, CD45RO-negative cells positively selected for CCR7, excluded terminally differentiated effector memory CD45RA+ cells. The assay was immunoSEQ multiplex PCR, and TCRdb's table has in-frame clones only and misses some. The sample carries about 2 million clones, around 96% recorded once. The CDR3 is 15 amino acids. Unmatched junction bases numbered 6, after V lost 5 bases and J lost 1 base. The germline CDR1 and CDR2 sequences are PRHDT and FYEKMQ (reference sequence).

The sample consisted of naive CD8+ T cells sorted from blood. This sequence was found in a man between 18 and 29 years old in good health. This chain uses TRBV13 with TRBJ2-7, with 9 bases matching TRBD1. The CDR3 protein is CASSARQGGSYEQYF. The CDR3 region has the DNA TGTGCCAGCAGCGCCCGACAGGGGGGGTCCTACGAGCAGTACTTC.